A single sample is the source of the 31 T cell receptor beta chains below, sequenced in a study of T-cell reconstitution after alpha-beta-depleted transplantation in children. During its preparation, the TCRbeta library received unique molecular identifiers. TCRdb redid the calling of the PCR reads with MiXCR, one entry per CDR3 protein. The sample shows hundreds of thousands of distinct CDR3 sequences, roughly 14% of them seen only once. The starting material was PBMCs, obtained before TCRalphabeta/CD19-depleted stem cell transplant. The receptors come from a girl aged 2 to 9 with congenital amegakaryocytic thrombocytopenia, due to receive a stem cell transplant.

This clonotype was detected many times. The rearrangement uses TRBV7-2 and TRBJ2-3; no firm D call. Trimming shortened V by 5 bases and J by 4 bases, and 7 bases separated the two germline ends. This CDR3 comprises 12 residues. Germline lookup yields CDR1 SGHTA and CDR2 FQGNSA. This chain's CDR3 is CASSLPPDTQYF. The CDR3 nucleotides are TGTGCCAGCAGCCTCCCCCCAGATACGCAGTATTTT.

V and J are TRBV29-1 and TRBJ2-3; D may be TRBD2 (5 bases). The CDR3 is 13 amino acids. The germline V gene has CDR1 SQVTM and CDR2 ANQGSEA. Deletions cut 6 bases from V and 5 bases from J, with 15 bases between. The CDR3 loop is CSVEARRRDTQYF. As DNA, the CDR3 is TGCAGCGTCGAGGCAAGGAGGAGAGATACGCAGTATTTT.

The V call is TRBV12-3 or TRBV12-4, the J call TRBJ2-2; perhaps TRBD1 as D (6 bases). The V end was cut by 6 bases, the J end by 6 bases, with 17 bases between. The CDR3 is made up of 15 amino acids. The DNA of the CDR3 is TGTGCCAGCAGCACCGCCAGCACAGGGTCCGGGGAGCTGTTTTTT. Translating gives CASSTASTGSGELFF.

The chain uses TRBV7-9 and TRBJ2-3; TRBD2 matches 9 bases. Germline CDR1 and CDR2: SEHNR and FQNEAQ (reference sequence). V shed 7 bases and J 4 bases; nucleotides not matched to a gene: 15. CDR3 size: 17 residues. The CDR3 nucleotides read TGTGCCAGCAACTCACAACAAGCGGGAGGAGGCTCAGATACGCAGTATTTT. This gives the protein CASNSQQAGGGSDTQYF.

This clonotype occurred a few times. J is TRBJ2-5 and V is TRBV6-5; 8 bases are a match to TRBD2. This CDR3 has 15 residues. The germline V gene encodes CDR1 MNHEY and CDR2 SVGAGI. V dropped 2 bases and J dropped 4; count of bases not matched to a gene: 6. CDR3 in amino acids: CASSYIGRAAETQYF. The DNA for the CDR3 is TGTGCCAGCAGTTACATCGGGAGGGCCGCAGAGACCCAGTACTTC.

This chain connects TRBV5-8 to TRBJ2-5; either TRBD1 or TRBD2 may supply D (5 bases each). This CDR3 comprises 15 residues. Trimming took 0 bases from V and 4 from J, leaving 13 bases between them. Germline V gene lookup returns CDR1 SGHTS and CDR2 YDEGEE. CDR3 bases: TGTGCCAGCAGCTTGGATCTGGGGGATCCAGAGACCCAGTACTTC. Protein: CASSLDLGDPETQYF. Full variable domain (rest looked up from reference TRBV5-8 and TRBJ2-5): EAGVTQSPTHLIKTRGQQATLRCSPISGHTSVYWYQQALGLGLQFLLWYDEGEERNRGNFPPRFSGRQFPNYSSELNVNALELEDSALYLCASSLDLGDPETQYFGPGTRLLVL.

This clonotype was found many times. The chain couples TRBV28 to TRBJ2-5, with TRBD1 identical over 10 bases. The CDR3 has 15 amino acids. Per germline, CDR1 MDHEN and CDR2 SYDVKM. V gave up 3 bases and J gave up 4 bases; unmatched junction bases: 5. CDR3 in amino acids: CASSFLDRGRETQYF. CDR3 sequence (DNA): TGTGCCAGCAGTTTTTTGGACAGGGGGAGAGAGACCCAGTACTTC.

The sample holds a few counts of this clonotype. The chain joins TRBV13 to TRBJ2-2; D perhaps matches TRBD1 (6 bases). CDR3 length: 14 residues. V was shortened by 6 bases and J by 3 bases, with 11 bases between the two germline ends. Germline V gene lookup returns CDR1 PRHDT and CDR2 FYEKMQ (reference sequence). CDR3 amino acids: CASRRDTYTGELFF. CDR3 nucleotide sequence: TGTGCCAGCAGACGGGACACCTACACCGGGGAGCTGTTTTTT.

In its sample, this clonotype was seen a few times. The rearrangement joins TRBV5-1 to TRBJ2-1; 7 nucleotides align to TRBD2. CDR3 length: 15 residues. CDR1 and CDR2 (germline): SGHRS, YFSETQ. Trimming removed 2 bases from V and 4 bases from J; junction bases left unmatched: 6. The CDR3 protein is CASSLKGLGYNEQFF. The CDR3, as DNA: TGCGCCAGCAGCTTAAAAGGACTAGGTTACAATGAGCAGTTCTTC.

The V gene is TRBV19, the J gene TRBJ1-5; D uncertain. This CDR3 contains 15 residues. Per the germline V gene, CDR1 is LNHDA and CDR2 is SQIVND (reference sequence). V gave up 3 bases and J gave up 1 base, with 10 bases separating them. CDR3 loop: CASSIIQLSNQPQHF. The CDR3, as DNA: TGTGCCAGTAGTATTATACAGCTAAGCAATCAGCCCCAGCATTTT.

This clonotype was observed a few times. The chain recombines TRBV12-3 or TRBV12-4 with TRBJ2-2; 7 nucleotides match TRBD1. V was clipped by 6 bases and J by 4 bases; unmatched bases: 11. The CDR3 totals 16 residues. CDR3: CASRYTGAYATGELFF. Here the CDR3 DNA reads TGTGCCAGCAGATACACAGGGGCGTACGCCACCGGGGAGCTGTTTTTT.

This clonotype was seen many times. The V and J genes are TRBV6-5 and TRBJ1-2; no firm D call. The CDR3 has 14 amino acids. Germline values: CDR1 MNHEY, CDR2 SVGAGI. V was clipped by 0 bases and J by 3 bases, with 8 bases between them. CDR3 region: CASSYSAGYYGYTF. The DNA for the CDR3 is TGTGCCAGCAGTTACTCGGCAGGCTACTATGGCTACACCTTC.

This clonotype was detected only a few times. The chain has TRBV20-1 and TRBJ2-1; no firm D call. This CDR3 is built from 15 residues. Germline V CDR1 and CDR2: DFQATT, SNEGSKA (reference sequence). The CDR3 loop is CIADKPLSSYNEQFF. CDR3 nucleotides: TGCATTGCAGACAAGCCCTTGAGCTCCTACAATGAGCAGTTCTTC.

This clonotype was counted a few times. The chain recombines TRBV5-1 with TRBJ2-7; no clear D gene. The CDR3 has 14 residues. Germline CDR1 reads SGHRS; CDR2 reads YFSETQ. Between the trimmed V and J ends, which lost 0 bases and 1 base, there was a span of 8 bases. The DNA of the CDR3 is TGCGCCAGCAGCTTGGAGCCGACGTCCTACGAGCAGTACTTC. Protein product: CASSLEPTSYEQYF.

This clonotype has just a few counts. This CDR3 is CASSLKTGDQETQYF. For the CDR3, the DNA is TGCGCCAGCAGCTTGAAGACAGGGGATCAAGAGACCCAGTACTTC. The chain combines TRBV5-1 with TRBJ2-5; 8 bases line up with TRBD1. V shed 1 base, J shed 2 bases, and the junction held 4 bases outside the gene matches. Germline V gene sequence: CDR1 SGHRS, CDR2 YFSETQ. CDR3 size: 15 residues.

In DNA, the CDR3 is TGTGCCAGCAGCCCCCGTCGCCCCGGGGAGCTGTTTTTT. As protein: CASSPRRPGELFF. V usage is TRBV4-2 and J usage is TRBJ2-2; D is ambiguous. CDR1 and CDR2 from the germline V gene are LGHNA and YNFKEQ. The length of the CDR3 is 13 residues. V gave up 4 bases and J gave up 6 bases, with 9 bases separating them.

This chain joins TRBV30 and TRBJ2-5; D call uncertain. The CDR3 consists of 14 residues. Germline V gene sequence: CDR1 GTSNPN, CDR2 SVGIG (reference sequence). Deletions cut 0 bases from V and 7 bases from J, with 15 bases between. The CDR3 protein is CAWSVPWPAGTQYF. CDR3 DNA: TGTGCCTGGAGTGTTCCCTGGCCGGCAGGGACCCAGTACTTC. The full variable domain, rest sourced from reference TRBV30 and TRBJ2-5, is SQTIHQWPATLVQPVGSPLSLECTVEGTSNPNLYWYRQAAGRGLQLLFYSVGIGQISSEVPQNLSASRPQDRQFILSSKKLLLSDSGFYLCAWSVPWPAGTQYFGPGTRLLVL.

This clonotype has ten or more counts. The V call is TRBV20-1, the J call TRBJ2-5, with D uncertain. The V gene's germline CDR1 is DFQATT and CDR2 SNEGSKA (reference sequence). V was pared by 0 bases and J by 2 bases, with 10 bases between. The CDR3 is 14 residues long. The CDR3 DNA reads as TGCAGTGCTAGAGATCTAGGAGCTCAAGAGACCCAGTACTTC. Amino acids: CSARDLGAQETQYF.

The V gene is TRBV18, the J gene TRBJ2-4, with a possible D match to TRBD1 (6 bases). The V end was cut by 5 bases, the J end by 5 bases, with 16 bases between. The CDR3 loop spans 15 amino acids. Per germline, CDR1 KGHSH and CDR2 LQKENI. CDR3 nucleotide sequence: TGTGCCAGCTCATCGGTTACAGGGTGGCAAAACATTCAGTACTTC. It translates to CASSSVTGWQNIQYF.

This clonotype was counted only a few times. The rearrangement joins TRBV5-1 to TRBJ1-4; D call uncertain. The CDR3 contains 17 residues. Trimming took off 1 base at V and 4 bases at J, with 17 bases between the two ends. Germline V lookup: CDR1 SGHRS, CDR2 YFSETQ. The CDR3 here is CASSLFGVGDLNEKLFF. DNA for the CDR3: TGCGCCAGCAGCTTGTTTGGTGTCGGAGATCTTAATGAAAAACTGTTTTTT.

This clonotype came up many times. This rearrangement joins TRBV12-3 or TRBV12-4 to TRBJ2-1, with D possibly TRBD2 on 5 matching bases. The CDR3 is 16 residues long. With 7 bases removed from V and 0 bases from J, the gap between germline ends came to 16 bases. DNA of the CDR3: TGTGCCAGCAAAAGTCCAACGGCGGGCTCCTACAATGAGCAGTTCTTC. It yields the protein CASKSPTAGSYNEQFF.

The table lists this clonotype with many counts. This CDR3 reads CATSDPGSGSEADTQYF. CDR3 DNA sequence: TGTGCCACCTCGGACCCTGGTAGCGGGAGTGAGGCAGATACGCAGTATTTT. V usage is TRBV24-1 and J usage is TRBJ2-3, with TRBD2 matching over 9 bases. V lost 9 bases to trimming and J lost 4 bases; unmatched junction nucleotides: 16. CDR3 length: 17 amino acids. Germline-derived CDR1 and CDR2 are KGHDR and SFDVKD.

This clonotype was seen repeatedly, ten times or more. The V and J genes are TRBV5-1 and TRBJ2-7; D not resolved. Germline lookup yields CDR1 SGHRS and CDR2 YFSETQ. CDR3 length equals 16 residues. V lost 0 bases, J lost 1 base, and 14 bases lay in between. The CDR3 coding sequence is TGCGCCAGCAGCTTGGCCCCATCTCTAGGTTCCTACGAGCAGTACTTC. This gives the protein CASSLAPSLGSYEQYF.

The rearrangement joins TRBV7-2 to TRBJ2-3; 10 nucleotides match TRBD2. CDR1 is SGHTA, CDR2 FQGNSA, per germline. CDR3 length equals 19 residues. The V gene end was trimmed by 0 bases and the J gene end by 0 bases; junction bases not matched to a gene: 9. CDR3 residues: CASSLARSSGRSSTDTQYF. CDR3 bases: TGTGCCAGCAGCTTAGCGCGGAGTAGCGGGAGGTCGAGCACAGATACGCAGTATTTT. The whole variable domain, remainder taken from reference TRBV7-2 and TRBJ2-3, is GAGVSQSPSNKVTEKGKDVELRCDPISGHTALYWYRQSLGQGLEFLIYFQGNSAPDKSGLPSDRFSAERTGGSVSTLTIQRTQQEDSAVYLCASSLARSSGRSSTDTQYFGPGTRLTVL.

The chain carries TRBV10-3 and TRBJ2-7; TRBD2 agrees at 8 bases. CDR3 length equals 14 residues. The V gene end was trimmed by 8 bases and the J gene end by 2 bases; junction bases not matched to a gene: 8. CDR1 ENHRY and CDR2 SYGVKD come from the germline V gene. This CDR3 is CAISSTSEPYEQYF. CDR3 DNA sequence: TGTGCCATCTCTTCGACTAGCGAGCCCTACGAGCAGTACTTC.

The DNA of the CDR3 is TGCAGCTTTGGATCCGGAGATCTTAGCGGTGAGCAGTTCTTC. This codes for CSFGSGDLSGEQFF. V usage is TRBV29-1 and J usage is TRBJ2-1, with D maybe TRBD2 (6 bases). Germline-derived CDR1 and CDR2 are SQVTM and ANQGSEA. Trimming pared 8 bases from V and 9 bases from J, leaving 23 bases between. The CDR3 covers 14 residues.

On this clonotype itself: At one boundary the junction diverges from the germline segment, which might be a read error. The chain is built from TRBV3-1 and TRBJ2-3, with 7 bases lining up with TRBD2. Germline V gene data show CDR1 as LGHDT and CDR2 as YNNKEL (reference sequence). The CDR3 covers 15 residues. The CDR3 is CASTQSGAFLDTQYF. The DNA for the CDR3 is TGTGCCAGCACCCAAAGCGGGGCTTTTTTGGATACGCAGTATTTT.

This clonotype was counted many times. The CDR3 region has the DNA TGTGCCAGCAGCTTAGGACTAGCGGATTATGATGAGCAGTTCTTC. It codes for CASSLGLADYDEQFF. V gene TRBV11-1 combines with J gene TRBJ2-1, with 9 bases identical to TRBD2. V trimming: 1 base; J trimming: 8 bases; junction bases outside the gene matches: 6. Germline V gene data show CDR1 as SGHAT and CDR2 as FQDESV (reference sequence). This CDR3 comprises 15 residues.

The chain has TRBV5-1 and TRBJ1-1, with TRBD1 matching over 9 bases. The germline V gene encodes CDR1 SGHRS and CDR2 YFSETQ. The CDR3 runs 14 residues. After removal of 6 bases from V and 4 bases from J, the junction contained 7 bases not matched to a gene. The CDR3 protein is CASKRGQGGTEAFF. The CDR3 bases are TGCGCCAGCAAACGGGGACAGGGAGGCACTGAAGCTTTCTTT.

This clonotype was seen ten or more times. The chain is built from TRBV20-1 and TRBJ1-5; the D is unclear. The CDR3 runs to 13 residues. Deletions cut 6 bases from V and 1 base from J, with 10 bases between. The V gene's germline CDR1 is DFQATT and CDR2 SNEGSKA (reference sequence). The CDR3 DNA is TGCAGTGCGGCGACTGGAAGCAATCAGCCCCAGCATTTT. Translation gives CSAATGSNQPQHF.

This clonotype appeared many times. This chain connects TRBV5-1 to TRBJ2-1, with 9 bases lining up with TRBD2. V lost 2 bases, J lost 3 bases, and 6 bases stayed unmatched. From germline, CDR1 is SGHRS and CDR2 YFSETQ. The CDR3 extends over 16 amino acids. CDR3 sequence (DNA): TGCGCCAGCAGCTTCGAGAGACTAGCGGACTACAATGAGCAGTTCTTC. This gives the protein CASSFERLADYNEQFF.